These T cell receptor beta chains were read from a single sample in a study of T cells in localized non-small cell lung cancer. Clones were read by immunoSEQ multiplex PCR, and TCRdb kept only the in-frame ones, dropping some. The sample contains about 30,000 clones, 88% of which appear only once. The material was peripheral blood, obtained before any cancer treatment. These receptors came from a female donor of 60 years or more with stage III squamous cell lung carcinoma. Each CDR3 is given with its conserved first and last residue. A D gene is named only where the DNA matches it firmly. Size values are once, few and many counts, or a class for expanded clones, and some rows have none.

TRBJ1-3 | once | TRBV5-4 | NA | CASSLRMDSGNTIYF | TGTGCCAGCAGCTTAAGAATGGATTCCGGAAACACCATATATTTT
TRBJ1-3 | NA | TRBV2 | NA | CASSEAQGRGNTIYF | TGTGCCAGCTCTGAGGCCCAGGGGAGGGGAAACACCATATATTTT
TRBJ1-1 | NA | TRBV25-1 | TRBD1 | CASRGTGPTEAFF | TGTGCCAGCAGAGGGACAGGGCCCACTGAAGCTTTCTTT
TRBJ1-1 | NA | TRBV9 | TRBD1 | CASSPRTGQDTEAFF | TGTGCCAGCAGCCCTCGGACAGGGCAGGACACTGAAGCTTTCTTT
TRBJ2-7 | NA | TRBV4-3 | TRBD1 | CASSPRTGAGEQYF | TGCGCCAGCAGCCCCAGGACAGGGGCGGGGGAGCAGTACTTC
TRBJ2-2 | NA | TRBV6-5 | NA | CASSYSSAYGTGELFF | TGTGCCAGCAGTTACTCGAGCGCGTACGGCACCGGGGAGCTGTTTTTT
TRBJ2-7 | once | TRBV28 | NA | CASSLNAAGAYEQYF | TGTGCCAGCAGCCTAAACGCGGCAGGGGCCTACGAGCAGTACTTC
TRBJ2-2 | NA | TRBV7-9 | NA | CASSRENVGELFF | TGTGCCAGCAGTCGGGAAAACGTCGGGGAGCTGTTTTTT
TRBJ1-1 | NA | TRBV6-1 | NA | CASSAQTANTEAFF | TGTGCCAGCAGTGCCCAGACGGCGAACACTGAAGCTTTCTTT
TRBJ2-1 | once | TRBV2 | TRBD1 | CASSEGTGWDEQFF | TGTGCCAGCAGTGAAGGGACAGGGTGGGATGAGCAGTTCTTC
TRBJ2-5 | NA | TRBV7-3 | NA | CASSFTRGETQYF | TGTGCCAGCAGCTTTACTAGGGGCGAGACCCAGTACTTC
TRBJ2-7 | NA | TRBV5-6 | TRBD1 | CASSLVGGAYEQYF | TGTGCCAGCAGCTTGGTAGGGGGCGCGTACGAGCAGTACTTC
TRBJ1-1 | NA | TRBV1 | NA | CTSSLPRGARRGEAFF | TGCACCAGCAGCCTACCCCGCGGGGCCAGGAGGGGTGAAGCTTTCTTT
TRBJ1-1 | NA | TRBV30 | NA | CAWRHIQRPNTEAFF | TGTGCCTGGAGACACATTCAGCGTCCGAACACTGAAGCTTTCTTT
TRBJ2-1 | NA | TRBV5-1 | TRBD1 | CASSSWTGDDEQFF | TGCGCCAGCAGCTCCTGGACAGGGGACGATGAGCAGTTCTTC
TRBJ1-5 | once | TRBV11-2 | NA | CASSIPGNSNQPQHF | TGTGCCAGCAGCATCCCGGGGAATAGCAATCAGCCCCAGCATTTT
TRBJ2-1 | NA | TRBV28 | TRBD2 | CASSSGRASGSYNEQFF | TGTGCCAGCAGTTCCGGGAGGGCTAGCGGCTCCTACAATGAGCAGTTCTTC
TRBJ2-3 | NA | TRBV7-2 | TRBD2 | CASSLTSGGSTDTQYF | TGTGCCAGCAGCCTCACTAGCGGGGGGTCCACAGATACGCAGTATTTT
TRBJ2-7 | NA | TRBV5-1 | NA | CASGDPGLHYEQYF | TGCGCCAGCGGCGACCCGGGACTCCACTACGAGCAGTACTTC
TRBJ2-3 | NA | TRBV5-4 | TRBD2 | CASSTTSGGLTDTQYF | TGTGCCAGCAGCACCACTAGCGGGGGACTCACAGATACGCAGTATTTT
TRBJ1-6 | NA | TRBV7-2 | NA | CASSSYNSPLHF | TGTGCCAGCAGCTCCTATAATTCACCCCTCCACTTT
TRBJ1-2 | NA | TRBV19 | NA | CASSIYSLANYGYTF | TGTGCCAGTAGTATATACAGCTTAGCTAACTATGGCTACACCTTC
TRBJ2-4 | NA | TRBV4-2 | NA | CASSLAQKNIQYF | TGTGCCAGCAGCTTGGCGCAGAAAAACATTCAGTACTTC
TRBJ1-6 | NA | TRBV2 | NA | CASSQRGTGLGAPLHF | TGTGCCAGCAGCCAGAGAGGAACAGGCCTGGGGGCACCCCTCCACTTT
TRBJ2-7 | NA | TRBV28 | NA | CASRDTSKSEQYF | TGTGCCAGTCGGGACACGTCGAAAAGCGAGCAGTACTTC
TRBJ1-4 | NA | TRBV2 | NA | CASSLRGAATNEKLFF | TGTGCCAGCAGTTTGAGGGGGGCGGCAACTAATGAAAAACTGTTTTTT
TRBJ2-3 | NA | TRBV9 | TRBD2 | CASSVVGTSALESTQYF | TGTGCCAGCAGCGTAGTCGGGACTAGCGCCCTAGAGAGTACGCAGTATTTT
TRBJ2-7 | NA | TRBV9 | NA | CASSWKGGYEQYF | TGTGCCAGCAGCTGGAAAGGGGGCTACGAGCAGTACTTC
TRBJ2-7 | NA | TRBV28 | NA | CASSSGAYEQYF | TGTGCCAGCAGTTCAGGGGCGTACGAGCAGTACTTC
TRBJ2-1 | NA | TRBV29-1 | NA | CSANEGYNEQFF | TGCAGCGCTAATGAAGGGTACAATGAGCAGTTCTTC
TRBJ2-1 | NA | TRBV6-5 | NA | CASSRDPSSYNEQFF | TGTGCCAGCAGCCGGGACCCGAGCTCCTACAATGAGCAGTTCTTC